This T cell receptor beta chain was sequenced during a study of blood T cell repertoires in COVID-19 (TCRdb year 2020). For the study in its entirety: The collaborator samples originated in the United States, Italy and Spain and spanned the acute and convalescent phases of COVID-19. The material from the prospective study consisted of cDNA or gDNA derived from T cells, B-cell-depleted T cells, or PBMCs. Subjects who had been exposed to COVID-19, were actively infected with it, or had recovered from it provided the deeply sampled blood TCRbeta repertoires that made up the dataset. The repertoires were released in a freely available public database intended as a resource for research on the immune response to SARS-CoV-2. The samples were drawn from the first 160 participants of the ongoing ImmuneRACE study and from 950 to 1,500 subjects provided by 6 global collaborators. A de-identified subject ID, COVID-19 status, age in years and sex were almost always included in the sample metadata. Where available, HLA class I and class II types were taken from metadata supplied by the sample provider and were not determined by assay-based typing.

Ends trimmed: V by 0 bases, J by 3 bases; bases unmatched to a gene: 7. CDR1 is given as SGDLS and CDR2 as YYNGEE, both from the germline V gene. There are 16 amino acids in the CDR3, from cysteine to phenylalanine inclusive. Only the CDR3 portion is preserved as DNA: 48 bases, with reading frame beginning at the first base. Whole blood was collected in K2EDTA tubes by collaborating institutions according to the institutions' own protocols. Collaborator samples were shipped for TCRbeta analysis as frozen whole blood, isolated PBMCs, or DNA extracted from either sample type. The immunoSEQ Assay, a bias-controlled multiplex PCR, was used to amplify TCRbeta CDR3 regions from genomic DNA. Concerning the study's data processing: Nucleated cell counts per sample were estimated from amplification of reference gene primers within the assay. To quantify the absolute abundance of each unique TCRbeta CDR3 rearrangement, sequence reads were collapsed and filtered. For each sample, productive Simpson clonality was calculated as the square root of Simpson's diversity index over productive rearrangements. In its TCRdb copy, this immuneACCESS table keeps in-frame sequences only and misses some clones. Where compared with another copy, unresolved V genes explain less than half of these, and the others have no known cause. V and J calls and clone size are those listed in that table; D and trimming were worked out from the DNA. Within this sample are over 15,000 clones, with 70% to 85% of them counted one time only. The ten top clones hold 5.5% to 7% of the sample.

As concerns this clone: Its antigen target is currently unknown. The record has no base qualities; no much larger clone is one base away.

The research as a whole found: The quantity of clinical and demographic metadata differed by source and by participant and was supplied without curation.

The source of this sequence is a human donor in a cohort sampled during active COVID-19. The sequencing input was peripheral blood. The chain links TRBV9 with TRBJ2-7; the central 9 bases match TRBD1. The CDR3 here reads CASSVATGQGNYEQYF. The DNA reads TGTGCCAGCAGCGTAGCTACGGGACAGGGAAACTACGAGCAGTACTTC.